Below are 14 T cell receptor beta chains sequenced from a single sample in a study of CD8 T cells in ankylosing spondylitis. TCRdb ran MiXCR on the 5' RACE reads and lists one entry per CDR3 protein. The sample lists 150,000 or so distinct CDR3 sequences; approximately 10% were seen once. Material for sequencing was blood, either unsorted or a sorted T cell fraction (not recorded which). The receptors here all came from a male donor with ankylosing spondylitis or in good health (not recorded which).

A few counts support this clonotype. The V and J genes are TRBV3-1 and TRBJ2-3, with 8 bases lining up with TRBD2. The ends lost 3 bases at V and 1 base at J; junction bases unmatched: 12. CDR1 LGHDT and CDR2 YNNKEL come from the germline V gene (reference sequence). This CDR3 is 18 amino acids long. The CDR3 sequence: CASSQTLAGGSGTDTQYF. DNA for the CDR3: TGTGCCAGCAGCCAGACTCTAGCGGGCGGGTCGGGCACAGATACGCAGTATTTT.

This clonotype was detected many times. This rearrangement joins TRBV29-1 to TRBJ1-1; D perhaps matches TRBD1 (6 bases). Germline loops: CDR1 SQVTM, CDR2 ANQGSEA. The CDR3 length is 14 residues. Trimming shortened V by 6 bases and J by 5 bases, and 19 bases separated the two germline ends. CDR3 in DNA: TGCAGCGTCGCTCCGGGGGGGGCGGTGACTGAAGCTTTCTTT. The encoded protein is CSVAPGGAVTEAFF.

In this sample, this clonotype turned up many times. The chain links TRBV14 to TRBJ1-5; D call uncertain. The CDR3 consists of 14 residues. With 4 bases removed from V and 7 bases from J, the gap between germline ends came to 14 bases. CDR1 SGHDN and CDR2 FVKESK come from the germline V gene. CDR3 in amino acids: CASSLSGEGQPQHF. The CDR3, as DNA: TGTGCCAGCAGCCTATCGGGTGAGGGCCAGCCCCAGCATTTT.

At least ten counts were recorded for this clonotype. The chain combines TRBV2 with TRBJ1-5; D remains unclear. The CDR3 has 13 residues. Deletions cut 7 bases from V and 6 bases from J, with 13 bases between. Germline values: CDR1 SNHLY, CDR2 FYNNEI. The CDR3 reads CASNLLLGQPQHF. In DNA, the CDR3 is TGTGCCAGCAACCTCTTACTCGGTCAGCCCCAGCATTTT. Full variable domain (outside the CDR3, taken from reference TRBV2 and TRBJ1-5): EPEVTQTPSHQVTQMGQEVILRCVPISNHLYFYWYRQILGQKVEFLVSFYNNEISEKSEIFDDQFSVERPDGSNFTLKIRSTKLEDSAMYFCASNLLLGQPQHFGDGTRLSIL.

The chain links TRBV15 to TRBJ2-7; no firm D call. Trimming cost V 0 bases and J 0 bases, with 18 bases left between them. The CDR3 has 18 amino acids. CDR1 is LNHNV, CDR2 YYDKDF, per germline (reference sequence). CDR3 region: CATSRDTRRAPNSYEQYF. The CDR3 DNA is TGTGCCACCAGCAGAGACACCCGAAGGGCCCCAAACTCCTACGAGCAGTACTTC. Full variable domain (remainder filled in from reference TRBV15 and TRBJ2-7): DAMVIQNPRYQVTQFGKPVTLSCSQTLNHNVMYWYQQKSSQAPKLLFHYYDKDFNNEADTPDNFQSRRPNTSFCFLDIRSPGLGDTAMYLCATSRDTRRAPNSYEQYFGPGTRLTVT.

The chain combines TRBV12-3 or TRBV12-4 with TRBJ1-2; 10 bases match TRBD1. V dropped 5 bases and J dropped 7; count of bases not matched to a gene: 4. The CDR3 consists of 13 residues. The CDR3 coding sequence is TGTGCCAGCAGTAACGACAGGGGGCTTGGCTACACCTTC. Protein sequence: CASSNDRGLGYTF.

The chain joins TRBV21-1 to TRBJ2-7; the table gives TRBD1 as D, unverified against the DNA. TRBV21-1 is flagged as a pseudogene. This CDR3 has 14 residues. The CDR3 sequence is CASSPRTGLYEQYF. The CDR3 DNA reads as TGTGCCAGCAGCCCCCGGACAGGCCTCTACGAGCAGTACTTC.

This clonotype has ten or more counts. CDR3 sequence reads: CAISGEGTRQTQYF. CDR3 sequence (DNA): TGTGCCATCAGTGGGGAAGGGACACGGCAGACCCAGTACTTC. The rearrangement links TRBV10-3 to TRBJ2-5, with D possibly TRBD1 on 6 matching bases. The V end lost 4 bases, the J end lost 6 bases, and 15 bases lay between the germline ends. Germline loops: CDR1 ENHRY, CDR2 SYGVKD. The CDR3 runs 14 residues.

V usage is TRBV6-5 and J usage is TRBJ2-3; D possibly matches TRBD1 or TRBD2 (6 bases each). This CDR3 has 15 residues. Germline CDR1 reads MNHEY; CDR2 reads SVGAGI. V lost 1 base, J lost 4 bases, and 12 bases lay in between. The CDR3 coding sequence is TGTGCCAGCAGTTACTTGCCGGGGGCTGCAGATACGCAGTATTTT. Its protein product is CASSYLPGAADTQYF.

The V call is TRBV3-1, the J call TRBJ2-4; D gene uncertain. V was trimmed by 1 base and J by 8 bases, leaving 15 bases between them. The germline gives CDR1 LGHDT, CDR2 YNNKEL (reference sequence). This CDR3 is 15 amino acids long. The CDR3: CASSQAFDPVDIQYF. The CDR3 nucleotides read TGTGCCAGCAGCCAAGCATTTGACCCTGTTGACATTCAGTACTTC.

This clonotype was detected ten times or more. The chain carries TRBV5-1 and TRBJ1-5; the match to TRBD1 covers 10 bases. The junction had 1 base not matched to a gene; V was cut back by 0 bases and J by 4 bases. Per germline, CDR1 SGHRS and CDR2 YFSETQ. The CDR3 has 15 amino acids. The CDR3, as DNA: TGCGCCAGCAGCTTGGGGGGACAGGGGAATCAGCCCCAGCATTTT. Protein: CASSLGGQGNQPQHF.

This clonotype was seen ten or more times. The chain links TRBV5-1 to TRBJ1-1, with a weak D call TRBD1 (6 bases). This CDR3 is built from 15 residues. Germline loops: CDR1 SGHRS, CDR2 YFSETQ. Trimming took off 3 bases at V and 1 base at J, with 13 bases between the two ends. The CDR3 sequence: CASSSSGHSNTEAFF. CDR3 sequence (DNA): TGCGCCAGCAGCTCGTCGGGACACTCGAACACTGAAGCTTTCTTT.

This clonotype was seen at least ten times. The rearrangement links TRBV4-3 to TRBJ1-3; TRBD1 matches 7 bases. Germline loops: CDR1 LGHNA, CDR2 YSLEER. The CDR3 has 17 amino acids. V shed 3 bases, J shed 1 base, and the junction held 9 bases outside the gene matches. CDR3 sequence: CASSQGDDRASGNTIYF. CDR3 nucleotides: TGCGCCAGCAGCCAGGGGGATGACAGGGCGTCTGGAAACACCATATATTTT.

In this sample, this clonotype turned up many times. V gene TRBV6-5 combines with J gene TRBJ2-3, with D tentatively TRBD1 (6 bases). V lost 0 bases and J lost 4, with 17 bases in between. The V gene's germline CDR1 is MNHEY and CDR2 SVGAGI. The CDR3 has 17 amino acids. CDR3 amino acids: CASSYSILPGVSDTQYF. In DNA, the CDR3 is TGTGCCAGCAGTTACTCGATACTACCAGGGGTATCAGATACGCAGTATTTT.